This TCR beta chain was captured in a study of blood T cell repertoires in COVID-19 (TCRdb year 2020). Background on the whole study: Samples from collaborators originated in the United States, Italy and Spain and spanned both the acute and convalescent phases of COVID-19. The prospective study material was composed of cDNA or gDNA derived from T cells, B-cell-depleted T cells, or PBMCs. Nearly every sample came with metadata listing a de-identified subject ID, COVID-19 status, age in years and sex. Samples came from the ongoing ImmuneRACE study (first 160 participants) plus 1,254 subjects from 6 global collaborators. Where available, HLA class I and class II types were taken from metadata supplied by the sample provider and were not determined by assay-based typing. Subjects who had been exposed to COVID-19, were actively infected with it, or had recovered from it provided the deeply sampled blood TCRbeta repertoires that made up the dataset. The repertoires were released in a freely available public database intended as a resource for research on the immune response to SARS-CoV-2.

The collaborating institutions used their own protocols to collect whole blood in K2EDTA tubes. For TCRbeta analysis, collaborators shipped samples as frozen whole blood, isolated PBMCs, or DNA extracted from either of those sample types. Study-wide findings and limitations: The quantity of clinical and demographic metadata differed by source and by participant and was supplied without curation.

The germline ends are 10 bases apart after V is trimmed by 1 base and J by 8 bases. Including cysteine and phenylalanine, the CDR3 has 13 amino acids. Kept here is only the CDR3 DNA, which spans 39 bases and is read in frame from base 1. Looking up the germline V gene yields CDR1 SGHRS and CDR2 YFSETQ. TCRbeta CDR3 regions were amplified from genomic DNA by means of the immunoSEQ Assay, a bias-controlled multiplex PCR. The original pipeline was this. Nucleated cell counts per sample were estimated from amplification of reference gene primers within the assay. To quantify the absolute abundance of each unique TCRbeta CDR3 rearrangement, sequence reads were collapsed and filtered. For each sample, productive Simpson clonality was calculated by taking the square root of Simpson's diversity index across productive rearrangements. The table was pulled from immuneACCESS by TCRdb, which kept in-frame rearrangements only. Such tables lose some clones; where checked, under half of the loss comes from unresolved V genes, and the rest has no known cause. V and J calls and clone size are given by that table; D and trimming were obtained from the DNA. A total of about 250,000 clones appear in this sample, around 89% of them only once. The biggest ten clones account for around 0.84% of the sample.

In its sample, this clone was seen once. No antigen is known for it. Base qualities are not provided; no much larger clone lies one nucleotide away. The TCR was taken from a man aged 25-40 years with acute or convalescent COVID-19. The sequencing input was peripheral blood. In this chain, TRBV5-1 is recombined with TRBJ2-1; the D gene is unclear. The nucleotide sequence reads TGCGCCAGCAGCTTGAACAGAATCGATGAGCAGTTCTTC. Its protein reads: CASSLNRIDEQFF.